This T cell receptor beta chain derives from a study of OX40 agonist ivuxolimab in advanced cancers. There are a few counts of this clone. The antigen is unknown. The method was immunoSEQ multiplex PCR; TCRdb's version includes in-frame clones alone and lacks a portion of them. This sample has some 69,000 clones, with roughly nine tenths found just once. The CDR3 runs 14 residues. Germline V gives CDR1 LGHNA, CDR2 YNFKEQ. Trimming left V 0 bases short and J 4 bases short, with 9 bases between. Study-level points and caveats: With doses of 0.1 to 3.0 mg/kg, CD4+ and CD8+ blood T cells had undergone clonal expansion by week 6.

The TCR sequence derives from an adult with an advanced solid tumor such as melanoma, head and neck, liver or kidney cancer. The sample here was CD4+ or CD8+ T cells sorted from blood, taken in a trial of the OX40 agonist ivuxolimab. V usage is TRBV4-2 and J usage is TRBJ1-2, with unresolved D. The CDR3 coding sequence is TGTGCCAGCAGCCAAGATAAGGCAGGCTATGGCTACACCTTC. Encoded protein: CASSQDKAGYGYTF.